The 27 T cell receptor beta chains below were found in one sample sequenced in a study of blood T cell repertoires in COVID-19. The protocol was immunoSEQ multiplex PCR, while the TCRdb copy is restricted to in-frame clones and leaves out a portion. This sample has 200,000 to 250,000 clones, with around 82% found just once. Sequenced input: peripheral blood. These receptors came from a human donor in a cohort sampled during active COVID-19.

The chain is built from TRBV9 and TRBJ1-4, with TRBD1 matching over 7 bases. Germline CDR1 and CDR2: SGDLS and YYNGEE. This CDR3 is built from 15 residues. J was trimmed by 2 bases and V by 3 bases; bases with no gene match: 4. CDR3 protein: CASSATGDTNEKLFF. The CDR3 DNA is TGTGCCAGCAGCGCCACAGGGGACACTAATGAAAAACTGTTTTTT.

The genes are TRBV4-1 and TRBJ2-6, with 7 bases matching TRBD1. Trimming took 7 bases from V and 2 from J; bases not matched to a gene: 5. From germline, CDR1 is MGHRA and CDR2 YSYEKL. The CDR3 contains 15 residues. DNA of the CDR3: TGCGCCAGCAAAGACAGGGTGACTGGGGCCAACGTCCTGACTTTC. Translating gives CASKDRVTGANVLTF.

The gene calls are TRBV18 and TRBJ2-7; 8 bases agree with TRBD1. The germline gives CDR1 KGHSH, CDR2 LQKENI. The CDR3 covers 17 residues. V was clipped by 3 bases and J by 2 bases; unmatched bases: 12. This chain's CDR3 is CASSPRNSGDRTYEQYF. In nucleotides, the CDR3 is TGTGCCAGCTCACCGCGGAACTCCGGGGACAGGACCTACGAGCAGTACTTC.

This sequence joins TRBV10-2 and TRBJ2-1, with unresolved D. Trimming took 2 bases from V and 9 from J, leaving 11 bases between them. CDR1 is WSHSY and CDR2 is SAAADI in the germline V gene. The CDR3 runs to 13 residues. CDR3 protein: CASSEPQSPEQFF. The CDR3 nucleotides are TGCGCCAGCAGTGAGCCCCAATCCCCTGAGCAGTTCTTC.

A note on this clone: Germline is not matched at one junction end, which may reflect a read error. The gene calls are TRBV28 and TRBJ2-5, with D unclear. Looked up from germline, CDR1 is MDHEN and CDR2 is SYDVKM. The length of the CDR3 is 11 residues. The CDR3 coding sequence is TGTGCCAGCAGTTTACTGGAGATCCAGTACTTC. It specifies CASSLLEIQYF.

This clone has just one count. This chain joins TRBV5-4 and TRBJ2-1; 9 bases match TRBD2. Germline loops: CDR1 SGHNT, CDR2 YYREEE (reference sequence). CDR3 size: 14 residues. The V gene end was trimmed by 2 bases and the J gene end by 6 bases; junction bases not matched to a gene: 3. The CDR3 protein is CASSFSGGSNEQFF. CDR3 in DNA: TGTGCCAGCAGCTTCAGCGGGGGGAGCAATGAGCAGTTCTTC. Full variable domain (outside the CDR3, taken from reference TRBV5-4 and TRBJ2-1): ETGVTQSPTHLIKTRGQQVTLRCSSQSGHNTVSWYQQALGQGPQFIFQYYREEENGRGNFPPRFSGLQFPNYSSELNVNALELDDSALYLCASSFSGGSNEQFFGPGTRLTVL.

The CDR3 region is CASFRSGEAWEQFF. CDR3 DNA sequence: TGTGCCAGCTTTAGGAGCGGGGAAGCGTGGGAGCAGTTCTTC. This chain joins TRBV28 and TRBJ2-1, with TRBD2 matching over 7 bases. CDR1 is MDHEN, CDR2 SYDVKM, per germline. CDR3 size: 14 residues. The trim removed 8 bases at V and 10 bases at J, leaving 14 bases unmatched.

The genes are TRBV6-6 and TRBJ2-4; a weak D match, TRBD2 (6 bases). The germline V gene encodes CDR1 MNHNY and CDR2 SVGAGI (reference sequence). V gave up 3 bases and J gave up 9 bases, with 18 bases separating them. The CDR3 covers 15 residues. The CDR3 here is CASSYTSRGVGIQYF. The DNA of the CDR3 is TGTGCCAGCAGTTATACAAGCCGCGGGGTCGGCATTCAGTACTTC.

The DNA of the CDR3 is TGTGCCAGCAGCTACCGAGCCAGGTCTAATTCACCCCTCCACTTT. This encodes CASSYRARSNSPLHF. The rearrangement links TRBV5-8 to TRBJ1-6, with D unclear. Germline V gives CDR1 SGHTS, CDR2 YDEGEE. The CDR3 length is 15 residues. Deletions cut 3 bases from V and 6 bases from J, with 13 bases between. The full variable domain, rest sourced from reference TRBV5-8 and TRBJ1-6, is EAGVTQSPTHLIKTRGQQATLRCSPISGHTSVYWYQQALGLGLQFLLWYDEGEERNRGNFPPRFSGRQFPNYSSELNVNALELEDSALYLCASSYRARSNSPLHFGNGTRLTVT.

This chain connects TRBV16 to TRBJ2-5; D is perhaps TRBD2 (5 bases). Germline V CDR1 and CDR2: KGHSY, FQNENV. This CDR3 has 14 residues. V was shortened by 4 bases and J by 5 bases, with 14 bases between the two germline ends. The CDR3 here is CASSRVRSGETQYF. DNA for the CDR3: TGTGCCAGCAGCCGGGTCCGGTCGGGGGAGACCCAGTACTTC.

The V gene is TRBV6-5, the J gene TRBJ1-5; D gene ambiguous. CDR3 length: 15 residues. CDR1 and CDR2 from the germline V gene are MNHEY and SVGAGI. Trimming pared 7 bases from V and 1 base from J, leaving 14 bases between. CDR3 DNA sequence: TGTGCCAGCACTACTAAAGAGATCAGCAATCAGCCCCAGCATTTT. It encodes CASTTKEISNQPQHF.

The chain has TRBV6-5 and TRBJ2-7; possible D gene TRBD2, 5 bases. The CDR3 is 16 residues long. Germline V gene lookup returns CDR1 MNHEY and CDR2 SVGAGI. The V end was cut by 0 bases, the J end by 2 bases, with 14 bases between. The CDR3, as DNA: TGTGCCAGCAGTTACTCGAGTTCAGGAGGCACCTACGAGCAGTACTTC. This gives the protein CASSYSSSGGTYEQYF.

The J gene is TRBJ1-5, the V gene TRBV19; possibly TRBD1 for D (6 bases). This CDR3 spans 13 amino acids. The germline gives CDR1 LNHDA, CDR2 SQIVND (reference sequence). The ends were cut back, 9 bases at V and 8 bases at J, with 17 bases in the middle. The CDR3 DNA is TGTGCCAGCTCAGGACAGACAGATGAGCCCCAGCATTTT. Its protein is CASSGQTDEPQHF. The full variable domain, rest sourced from reference TRBV19 and TRBJ1-5, is DGGITQSPKYLFRKEGQNVTLSCEQNLNHDAMYWYRQDPGQGLRLIYYSQIVNDFQKGDIAEGYSVSREKKESFPLTVTSAQKNPTAFYLCASSGQTDEPQHFGDGTRLSIL.

This clone came up once. The J gene is TRBJ2-7, the V gene TRBV19, with TRBD1 matching over 8 bases. The germline V gene encodes CDR1 LNHDA and CDR2 SQIVND (reference sequence). V gave up 10 bases and J gave up 2 bases; unmatched junction bases: 13. The CDR3 contains 15 residues. The CDR3 sequence: CATQTGLGQAYEQYF. CDR3 sequence (DNA): TGTGCCACCCAAACGGGTCTGGGACAGGCCTACGAGCAGTACTTC. Complete variable domain (other parts from reference TRBV19 and TRBJ2-7): DGGITQSPKYLFRKEGQNVTLSCEQNLNHDAMYWYRQDPGQGLRLIYYSQIVNDFQKGDIAEGYSVSREKKESFPLTVTSAQKNPTAFYLCATQTGLGQAYEQYFGPGTRLTVT.

This clone was seen only a few times. This chain connects TRBV29-1 to TRBJ2-3; unclear D gene. This CDR3 is 13 amino acids long. Germline assignment: CDR1 SQVTM and CDR2 ANQGSEA. The ends were cut back, 3 bases at V and 6 bases at J, with 13 bases in the middle. CDR3 nucleotides: TGCAGCGTTGAGTGGAACGCCGGGGATACGCAGTATTTT. Translation: CSVEWNAGDTQYF.

The DNA of the CDR3 is TGTGCCAGCAGCTCTAGACAGGGGGGAGGCACAGATACGCAGTATTTT. This translates into CASSSRQGGGTDTQYF. The chain joins TRBV5-4 to TRBJ2-3, with 9 bases that match TRBD1. With 3 bases clipped from V and 1 base from J, the junction kept 6 bases outside the gene matches. The CDR3 runs 16 residues. Germline V CDR1 and CDR2: SGHNT, YYREEE (reference sequence).

This clone has a handful of counts. The CDR3 spells CASSAAGTSYNEQFF. As DNA, the CDR3 is TGTGCCAGCAGCGCCGCCGGGACATCCTACAATGAGCAGTTCTTC. The rearrangement uses TRBV7-2 and TRBJ2-1; possible D gene TRBD1, 6 bases. Looked up from germline, CDR1 is SGHTA and CDR2 is FQGNSA. Trimming cost V 5 bases and J 1 base, with 12 bases left between them. The CDR3 is 15 residues long.

This sequence joins TRBV11-3 and TRBJ2-1; D ambiguous. The V gene's germline CDR1 is SGHNT and CDR2 YENEEA. The CDR3 is made up of 14 amino acids. The V gene lost 1 base and the J gene lost 7 bases, with 11 bases spanning the gap. The CDR3 loop is CASSLGTTSNEQFF. The DNA for the CDR3 is TGTGCCAGCAGCTTAGGCACGACTTCTAATGAGCAGTTCTTC.

The rearrangement joins TRBV3-1 (or the pseudogene TRBV3-2) to TRBJ1-4, with D unresolved. V gave up 6 bases and J gave up 10 bases, with 12 bases separating them. Germline CDR1 and CDR2: LGHDT and YNNKEL (reference sequence). The CDR3 extends over 12 amino acids. The CDR3 DNA reads as TGTGCCAGCAGGCCGCGGGAGGGAAAACTGTTTTTT. This codes for CASRPREGKLFF.

The V and J genes are TRBV28 and TRBJ1-1; TRBD1 is a possible D gene (5 bases). V lost 7 bases to trimming and J lost 2 bases, with 14 bases between them. Germline-derived CDR1 and CDR2 are MDHEN and SYDVKM. The CDR3 runs to 14 residues. CDR3 amino acids: CASKRGGSNTEAFF. The CDR3 region has the DNA TGTGCCAGCAAGCGCGGGGGTTCCAACACTGAAGCTTTCTTT.

J is TRBJ1-3 and V is TRBV9; 7 positions agree with TRBD1. V shed 3 bases and J 0 bases; nucleotides not matched to a gene: 6. Germline assignment: CDR1 SGDLS and CDR2 YYNGEE. The CDR3 runs to 16 residues. CDR3: CASSEHGDSSGNTIYF. CDR3 nucleotides: TGTGCCAGCAGCGAGCACGGGGACAGCTCTGGAAACACCATATATTTT. Based on the CDR3 plus reference TRBV9 and TRBJ1-3, the full variable domain is DSGVTQTPKHLITATGQRVTLRCSPRSGDLSVYWYQQSLDQGLQFLIQYYNGEERAKGNILERFSAQQFPDLHSELNLSSLELGDSALYFCASSEHGDSSGNTIYFGEGSWLTVV.

There are many counts of this clone. J is TRBJ1-3 and V is TRBV5-1; D gene unclear. V dropped 3 bases and J dropped 4 bases, with 5 bases sitting between them. Germline CDR1 is SGHRS and CDR2 is YFSETQ. The CDR3 totals 12 residues. CDR3 region: CASSWEGNTIYF. The CDR3 region has the DNA TGCGCCAGCAGCTGGGAGGGAAACACCATATATTTT.

The count of this clone is one. The chain combines TRBV7-8 with TRBJ2-1, with TRBD2 matching over 11 bases. This CDR3 region has 17 residues. Germline V gene data show CDR1 as SGHVS and CDR2 as FQNEAQ. V was pared by 2 bases and J by 6 bases, with 9 bases of the junction left unmatched. In nucleotides, the CDR3 is TGTGCCAGCAGCTTAATTGGGACTAGCGGTGGAGGCAATGAGCAGTTCTTC. It yields the protein CASSLIGTSGGGNEQFF. Variable domain in full (rest from reference TRBV7-8 and TRBJ2-1): GAGVSQSPRYKVAKRGQDVALRCDPISGHVSLFWYQQALGQGPEFLTYFQNEAQLDKSGLPSDRFFAERPEGSVSTLKIQRTQQEDSAVYLCASSLIGTSGGGNEQFFGPGTRLTVL.

This chain links TRBV25-1 with TRBJ2-3; a possible D gene is TRBD1 (6 bases). The CDR3 sequence is 13 residues long. Trimming removed 4 bases from V and 1 base from J, with 6 bases in between. CDR1 and CDR2 (germline): MGHDK, SYGVNS. The CDR3 here is CASSAGGTDTQYF. The DNA of the CDR3 is TGTGCCAGCAGTGCAGGGGGCACAGATACGCAGTATTTT.

This chain connects TRBV7-8 to TRBJ1-5, with D possibly TRBD1 on 5 matching bases. This CDR3 contains 17 residues. The V end was cut by 7 bases, the J end by 0 bases, with 19 bases between. Germline V gene sequence: CDR1 SGHVS, CDR2 FQNEAQ. The CDR3 reads CASIQGPTEGSNQPQHF. As DNA, the CDR3 is TGTGCCAGCATCCAGGGCCCCACAGAAGGTAGCAATCAGCCCCAGCATTTT.

This chain joins TRBV5-1 and TRBJ2-7; 10 bases match TRBD2. With 3 bases clipped from V and 4 bases from J, the junction kept 7 bases outside the gene matches. Germline assignment: CDR1 SGHRS and CDR2 YFSETQ. The CDR3 has 15 amino acids. The CDR3 is CASSSRRSGRYEQYF. CDR3 DNA: TGCGCCAGCAGCTCTCGGCGTAGCGGGAGGTACGAGCAGTACTTC.

The V gene is TRBV24-1, the J gene TRBJ2-7, with D maybe TRBD2 (6 bases). Germline V gives CDR1 KGHDR, CDR2 SFDVKD. The V end was cut by 9 bases, the J end by 6 bases, with 14 bases between. The CDR3 runs to 12 residues. The CDR3 nucleotides read TGTGCCACCGGTTCGGAGGGAGGCGAGCAGTACTTC. Its protein product is CATGSEGGEQYF.